Below, 27 T cell receptor beta chains from the same sample are listed, as sequenced in a study of tissue T cells after allogeneic stem cell transplantation. Profiled with immunoSEQ multiplex PCR; TCRdb holds only in-frame clones, not every one. The data show 1,100 or so clones, around 70% seen once. This specimen consisted of skin, obtained at autopsy. All receptors come from a male patient aged 60 or over with steroid-refractory graft-versus-host disease after an allogeneic stem cell transplant. Some of the T cells may derive from the graft donor.

This clone was picked up one time. The V and J genes are TRBV4-1 and TRBJ1-2; D call uncertain. V gave up 8 bases and J gave up 4 bases, with 17 bases separating them. The CDR3 contains 14 residues. The germline CDR1 and CDR2 sequences are MGHRA and YSYEKL. This chain's CDR3 is CASFGWAEGYGYTF. For the CDR3, the DNA is TGCGCCAGCTTTGGATGGGCGGAGGGCTATGGCTACACCTTC.

V is TRBV2 and J is TRBJ2-3, with D possibly TRBD1 on 6 matching bases. CDR1 is SNHLY, CDR2 FYNNEI, per germline. The germline V and J ends were trimmed by 1 base and 0 bases, with 8 bases remaining between them. There are 15 residues in the CDR3. The CDR3 protein is CASSEGTASTDTQYF. CDR3 bases: TGTGCCAGCAGTGAAGGGACAGCTAGCACAGATACGCAGTATTTT.

V usage is TRBV30 and J usage is TRBJ1-5; unclear D gene. Per the germline V gene, CDR1 is GTSNPN and CDR2 is SVGIG (reference sequence). This CDR3 contains 16 residues. V lost 0 bases and J 0 bases, leaving 12 bases between the germline ends. CDR3 sequence reads: CAWSVSHQFSNQPQHF. CDR3 coding DNA: TGTGCCTGGAGTGTATCCCACCAGTTTAGCAATCAGCCCCAGCATTTT.

This clone occurred a few times. The chain carries TRBV19 and TRBJ2-7; 10 nucleotides agree with TRBD1. The CDR3 totals 14 residues. The V and J ends lost 3 bases and 9 bases, in that order; junction bases with no gene match: 8. Germline loops: CDR1 LNHDA, CDR2 SQIVND (reference sequence). CDR3 sequence: CASSIPGTGVSQYF. The CDR3 nucleotides read TGTGCCAGTAGTATCCCCGGGACAGGGGTCTCGCAGTACTTC.

This chain connects TRBV9 to TRBJ1-1, with D unresolved. CDR3 length: 15 residues. Germline CDR1 and CDR2: SGDLS and YYNGEE. Between the trimmed V and J ends, which lost 1 base and 4 bases, there was a span of 14 bases. CDR3: CASSVFPERVTEAFF. The CDR3 nucleotides read TGTGCCAGCAGCGTATTTCCAGAAAGGGTCACTGAAGCTTTCTTT.

The chain carries TRBV7-2 and TRBJ1-2; D is ambiguous. The CDR3 has 15 residues. CDR1 and CDR2 from the germline V gene are SGHTA and FQGNSA. V lost 1 base, J lost 5 bases, and 14 bases lay in between. In DNA form, the CDR3 reads TGTGCCAGCAGCTTAGGAGTAAGGGTCCGGTATGGCTACACCTTC. It specifies CASSLGVRVRYGYTF.

The chain links TRBV27 to TRBJ2-5; no clear D. CDR1 and CDR2 from the germline V gene are MNHEY and SMNVEV (reference sequence). V dropped 3 bases and J dropped 0 bases, with 5 bases sitting between them. This CDR3 comprises 13 residues. The CDR3 spells CASSFGYQETQYF. The CDR3 bases are TGTGCCAGCAGTTTTGGATACCAAGAGACCCAGTACTTC.

The rearrangement links TRBV7-8 to TRBJ1-3; no definite D call. V was pared by 1 base and J by 0 bases, with 7 bases between. The CDR3 contains 15 residues. CDR1 and CDR2 (germline): SGHVS, FQNEAQ. CDR3 in amino acids: CASSLDGNSGNTIYF. As DNA, the CDR3 is TGTGCCAGCAGCTTAGACGGAAACTCTGGAAACACCATATATTTT.

This clone was found once. The rearrangement uses TRBV7-8 and TRBJ1-2; weak D call: TRBD1 (5 bases). This CDR3 is built from 14 residues. V was cut by 1 base and J by 7 bases, with 13 bases left in between. The germline V gene has CDR1 SGHVS and CDR2 FQNEAQ. CDR3 sequence (DNA): TGTGCCAGCAGCTTAGATCGGGGCCCCCTTGGCTACACCTTC. It encodes CASSLDRGPLGYTF.

This clone was observed a handful of times. The chain joins TRBV5-1 to TRBJ1-4; the D is unclear. Germline V gene sequence: CDR1 SGHRS, CDR2 YFSETQ. The V end lost 1 base, the J end lost 3 bases, and 16 bases lay between the germline ends. The CDR3 is 17 residues long. The CDR3 sequence is CASSLLPVVAANEKLFF. Here the CDR3 DNA reads TGCGCCAGCAGCTTGCTCCCAGTAGTGGCTGCTAATGAAAAACTGTTTTTT.

This chain joins TRBV6-5 and TRBJ2-5; possible D gene TRBD2, 6 bases. V dropped 8 bases and J dropped 1 base, with 14 bases sitting between them. Germline CDR1 and CDR2: MNHEY and SVGAGI. This CDR3 region has 14 residues. CDR3 nucleotide sequence: TGTGCCAGCGGCCAGGGTAGCGGCCAAGAGACCCAGTACTTC. Residues: CASGQGSGQETQYF.

There are a few counts of this clone. V usage is TRBV15 and J usage is TRBJ2-1; D possibly matches TRBD1 or TRBD2 (6 bases each). The CDR3 is 14 amino acids. The germline CDR1 and CDR2 sequences are LNHNV and YYDKDF (reference sequence). V was pared by 10 bases and J by 7 bases, with 20 bases between. In DNA form, the CDR3 reads TGTGCCAGCTCGGAAGGGGGGACTGGTAATGAGCAGTTCTTC. Its translation is CASSEGGTGNEQFF.

This clone has just one count. This CDR3 reads CATTRDRATGELFF. The CDR3, as DNA: TGCGCCACCACCCGGGACAGGGCCACCGGGGAGCTGTTTTTT. The genes are TRBV4-1 and TRBJ2-2; 9 nucleotides align to TRBD1. Germline assignment: CDR1 MGHRA and CDR2 YSYEKL. The CDR3 is 14 residues long. The J segment lost 4 bases and the V segment lost 10 bases, leaving 7 bases of the junction unmatched.

The CDR3 DNA reads TGCGCCAGCAGCTTGAGTGAGGGGCAGCCCCAGCATTTT. Translating gives CASSLSEGQPQHF. V and J are TRBV5-1 and TRBJ1-5; possibly TRBD1 for D (5 bases). Trimming shortened V by 1 base and J by 7 bases, and 9 bases separated the two germline ends. Looked up from germline, CDR1 is SGHRS and CDR2 is YFSETQ. This CDR3 comprises 13 residues.

The chain uses TRBV6-5 and TRBJ1-1; D is undetermined. The length of the CDR3 is 11 residues. Germline CDR1 is MNHEY and CDR2 is SVGAGI. V was shortened by 5 bases and J by 3 bases, with 4 bases between the two germline ends. The CDR3 DNA is TGTGCCAGCAGTAAATACACTGAAGCTTTCTTT. This gives the protein CASSKYTEAFF.

The count of this clone is one. The genes are TRBV6-5 and TRBJ2-7; D tentatively reads TRBD1 or TRBD2 (5 bases each). Germline V gene lookup returns CDR1 MNHEY and CDR2 SVGAGI. The CDR3 runs 15 residues. V was trimmed by 8 bases and J by 1 base, leaving 18 bases between them. The CDR3, as DNA: TGTGCCAGCCTCTGGAGCCAGGGCGGGTCCTACGAGCAGTACTTC. Amino acids: CASLWSQGGSYEQYF.

The V and J genes are TRBV3-1 (or the pseudogene TRBV3-2) and TRBJ2-3; tentative D call: TRBD1 (6 bases). Germline V gives CDR1 LGHDT, CDR2 YNNKEL (reference sequence). This CDR3 comprises 14 residues. Trimming took off 6 bases at V and 1 base at J, with 11 bases between the two ends. The DNA of the CDR3 is TGTGCCAGCAGGGCCAGGGGTGGCACAGATACGCAGTATTTT. This gives the protein CASRARGGTDTQYF.

The genes are TRBV12-3 or TRBV12-4 and TRBJ1-3, with D unresolved. The V and J ends lost 3 bases and 8 bases respectively, with 8 bases between them. CDR3 length equals 12 residues. Written as DNA, the CDR3 is TGTGCCAGCAGTTTTCCGCGAGACACCATATATTTT. This encodes CASSFPRDTIYF.

The chain combines TRBV19 with TRBJ1-3, with 9 nucleotides matching TRBD1. The length of the CDR3 is 15 residues. Germline V gene data show CDR1 as LNHDA and CDR2 as SQIVND (reference sequence). The trim removed 6 bases at V and 0 bases at J, leaving 3 bases unmatched. This CDR3 reads CASSRDRDSGNTIYF. CDR3 bases: TGTGCCAGTAGCCGGGACAGGGACTCTGGAAACACCATATATTTT.

The V gene is TRBV7-2, the J gene TRBJ2-3; TRBD1 agrees at 7 bases. V shed 5 bases, J shed 9 bases, and the junction held 5 bases outside the gene matches. This CDR3 has 12 residues. CDR1 is SGHTA and CDR2 is FQGNSA in the germline V gene. CDR3 residues: CASSQTGRTQYF. The CDR3 region has the DNA TGTGCCAGCAGCCAGACAGGGCGAACGCAGTATTTT.

The V gene is TRBV19, the J gene TRBJ1-1, with TRBD1 matching 10 bases. The CDR3 is 12 residues long. Looked up from germline, CDR1 is LNHDA and CDR2 is SQIVND (reference sequence). The ends lost 7 bases at V and 10 bases at J; junction bases unmatched: 6. CDR3: CASTRQGASAFF. The CDR3 nucleotides are TGTGCCAGTACGAGACAGGGGGCTTCAGCTTTCTTT. The variable domain in full, completed from reference TRBV19 and TRBJ1-1, reads DGGITQSPKYLFRKEGQNVTLSCEQNLNHDAMYWYRQDPGQGLRLIYYSQIVNDFQKGDIAEGYSVSREKKESFPLTVTSAQKNPTAFYLCASTRQGASAFFGQGTRLTVV.

By share of the sample, this clone is large (0.1 to 1%). The gene calls are TRBV5-4 and TRBJ1-2; D is unresolved. The CDR3 has 15 amino acids. V lost 0 bases to trimming and J lost 4 bases, with 13 bases between them. Looked up from germline, CDR1 is SGHNT and CDR2 is YYREEE (reference sequence). CDR3 sequence reads: CASSLGMGLVYGYTF. DNA for the CDR3: TGTGCCAGCAGCTTGGGCATGGGATTAGTCTATGGCTACACCTTC.

This clone was detected only once. V usage is TRBV15 and J usage is TRBJ1-2, with no clear D. The germline V and J ends were trimmed by 0 bases and 3 bases, with 29 bases remaining between them. This CDR3 contains 21 residues. Germline CDR1 reads LNHNV; CDR2 reads YYDKDF (reference sequence). The CDR3 nucleotides are TGTGCCACCAGCAGAGATCATATCTTAATAGAACGGAAAACGGCTTACTATGGCTACACCTTC. Amino acids: CATSRDHILIERKTAYYGYTF.

This clone turned up a few times. J is TRBJ1-5 and V is TRBV6-5; D might be TRBD1 (6 bases). V was pared by 5 bases and J by 4 bases, with 12 bases between. Germline V gives CDR1 MNHEY, CDR2 SVGAGI. The CDR3 totals 14 residues. CDR3 sequence reads: CASSPGHSNQPQHF. The CDR3 DNA reads as TGTGCCAGCAGTCCGGGACACAGTAATCAGCCCCAGCATTTT.

The chain is built from TRBV3-1 (or the pseudogene TRBV3-2) and TRBJ1-3; no reliable D call. Germline assignment: CDR1 LGHDT and CDR2 YNNKEL (reference sequence). This CDR3 is 12 amino acids long. V lost 1 base and J 9 bases, leaving 7 bases between the germline ends. The CDR3 DNA sequence: TGTGCCAGCAGCCAAGCAGTGAGCACCATATATTTT. This sequence encodes CASSQAVSTIYF.

This clone was counted only a few times. The rearrangement links TRBV4-3 to TRBJ2-7; D possibly corresponds to TRBD2 (5 bases). The CDR3 spans 14 residues. The V gene's germline CDR1 is LGHNA and CDR2 YSLEER. The V gene lost 4 bases and the J gene lost 4 bases, with 14 bases spanning the gap. CDR3 in DNA: TGCGCCAGCAGCCCGAGCTCGGGGTGGTACGAGCAGTACTTC. It translates to CASSPSSGWYEQYF.

This clone showed up just once. The chain has TRBV18 and TRBJ2-7; D is unclear. The V end was cut by 0 bases, the J end by 2 bases, with 17 bases between. The V gene's germline CDR1 is KGHSH and CDR2 LQKENI. There are 17 residues in the CDR3. For the CDR3, the DNA is TGTGCCAGCTCACCACCGGTGGGCAGCAATGATCCCTACGAGCAGTACTTC. Its translation is CASSPPVGSNDPYEQYF.